The 29 T cell receptor beta chains presented below share a single source sample, sequenced in a study of regulatory T cells in long-lasting Graves disease. The authors built TCR beta libraries using iRepertoire HTBI primers and Arm-PCR of CDR3 regions. One entry per CDR3 protein results from TCRdb running MiXCR on the multiplex PCR reads. The table includes a few hundred thousand distinct CDR3 sequences, 15% detected once. The time point: newly diagnosed GD, antithyroid drugs for less than 3 months. Extracted PBMC RNA gave rise to the TCR library. This sample also appeared in a second study, on T cells in Graves' hyperthyroidism and ophthalmopathy.

The specimen was peripheral blood mononuclear cells (PBMCs), collected at new diagnosis, from a patient treated with antithyroid drugs. The source is a woman between 40 and 55 years old with Graves disease.

This clonotype was counted many times. The chain uses TRBV7-9 and TRBJ2-3, with D possibly TRBD1 on 5 matching bases. V was trimmed by 4 bases and J by 13 bases, leaving 21 bases between them. The CDR3 runs 14 residues. Per germline, CDR1 SEHNR and CDR2 FQNEAQ (reference sequence). The CDR3 reads CASSSLPGALHEYF. CDR3 sequence (DNA): TGTGCCAGCAGCTCACTCCCTGGGGCCCTCCACGAGTATTTT.

This clonotype showed up many times. The chain carries TRBV12-3 or TRBV12-4 and TRBJ2-2; D gene ambiguous. Trimming took 6 bases from V and 4 from J, leaving 9 bases between them. There are 13 residues in the CDR3. The CDR3 DNA sequence: TGTGCCAGCAGCCCAGACGGCACCGGGGAGCTGTTTTTT. It translates to CASSPDGTGELFF.

The table lists this clonotype with many counts. The rearrangement joins TRBV11-2 to TRBJ2-7; D call uncertain. CDR3 size: 11 residues. The V end was cut by 6 bases, the J end by 7 bases, with 10 bases between. CDR1 is SGHAT, CDR2 FQNNGV, per germline. The DNA of the CDR3 is TGTGCCAGCAGTTCATTGGGGGAGCAGTACTTC. Amino acids: CASSSLGEQYF.

In this sample, this clonotype turned up a few times. J is TRBJ1-1 and V is TRBV28, with a tentative D call TRBD1 (6 bases). Germline V gene data show CDR1 as MDHEN and CDR2 as SYDVKM. The V and J ends lost 6 bases and 4 bases respectively, with 9 bases between them. CDR3 size: 12 residues. CDR3 residues: CASRRQATEAFF. As DNA, the CDR3 is TGTGCCAGCAGGCGACAGGCCACTGAAGCTTTCTTT.

Many counts were recorded for this clonotype. The chain combines TRBV7-9 with TRBJ2-1, with 10 bases identical to TRBD2. The CDR3 runs to 16 residues. V shed 4 bases, J shed 4 bases, and the junction held 7 bases outside the gene matches. CDR1 and CDR2 (germline): SEHNR, FQNEAQ (reference sequence). Here the CDR3 DNA reads TGTGCCAGCAGCTCCCCCCTAGCGGGGGATTACAATGAGCAGTTCTTC. Its protein is CASSSPLAGDYNEQFF.

The chain is built from TRBV5-1 and TRBJ2-7, with D possibly being TRBD1 (6 bases). Per germline, CDR1 SGHRS and CDR2 YFSETQ. This CDR3 is built from 15 residues. V was shortened by 2 bases and J by 0 bases, with 12 bases between the two germline ends. For the CDR3, the DNA is TGCGCCAGCAGCTTTACAGGGTTGGGCTCCTACGAGCAGTACTTC. Its protein product is CASSFTGLGSYEQYF.

This clonotype has ten or more counts. The chain recombines TRBV19 with TRBJ1-2; possible D gene TRBD1, 5 bases. The CDR3 is 13 residues long. The germline gives CDR1 LNHDA, CDR2 SQIVND (reference sequence). Trimming left V 3 bases short and J 4 bases short, with 9 bases between. The CDR3 nucleotides are TGTGCCAGTAGTATCAGGGACCCCTATGGCTACACCTTC. Protein: CASSIRDPYGYTF.

The sample holds one count of this clonotype. The V call is TRBV19, the J call TRBJ1-4, with D maybe TRBD1 (5 bases). The germline gives CDR1 LNHDA, CDR2 SQIVND (reference sequence). The V gene lost 3 bases and the J gene lost 3 bases, with 20 bases spanning the gap. This CDR3 is 18 amino acids long. In DNA, the CDR3 is TGTGCCAGTAGTATCATCGGGCAGGGTTTGAAGCCTAATGAAAAACTGTTTTTT. It is translated as CASSIIGQGLKPNEKLFF.

This clonotype was recorded at least ten times. The chain employs TRBV5-6 and TRBJ2-5, with D uncertain. This CDR3 has 14 residues. V was clipped by 1 base and J by 1 base, with 8 bases between them. Germline V gene lookup returns CDR1 SGHDT and CDR2 YYEEEE. CDR3 DNA: TGTGCCAGCAGCTTGAGACGGATCCAAGAGACCCAGTACTTC. Protein: CASSLRRIQETQYF. Full variable domain (outside the CDR3, taken from reference TRBV5-6 and TRBJ2-5): DAGVTQSPTHLIKTRGQQVTLRCSPKSGHDTVSWYQQALGQGPQFIFQYYEEEERQRGNFPDRFSGHQFPNYSSELNVNALLLGDSALYLCASSLRRIQETQYFGPGTRLLVL.

The chain joins TRBV12-3 or TRBV12-4 to TRBJ1-1; D is possibly TRBD1 (6 bases). Trimming left V 3 bases short and J 1 base short, with 15 bases between. The CDR3 contains 16 residues. The CDR3 loop reads CASSFGQNRGNTEAFF. CDR3 nucleotides: TGTGCCAGCAGTTTTGGACAGAACCGGGGGAACACTGAAGCTTTCTTT.

V gene TRBV6-4 combines with J gene TRBJ1-5; unclear D gene. Germline V gene sequence: CDR1 MRHNA, CDR2 SNTAGT. Trimming took off 4 bases at V and 4 bases at J, with 8 bases between the two ends. The CDR3 length is 13 residues. The CDR3 spells CASSATKNQPQHF. For the CDR3, the DNA is TGTGCCAGCAGTGCCACAAAAAATCAGCCCCAGCATTTT.

In this sample, this clonotype turned up a few times. This chain links TRBV27 with TRBJ2-6; no reliable D call. Germline loops: CDR1 MNHEY, CDR2 SMNVEV (reference sequence). V lost 0 bases and J 3 bases, leaving 6 bases between the germline ends. This CDR3 has 15 residues. CDR3 region: CASSLSGFGANVLTF. The CDR3 nucleotides are TGTGCCAGCAGTTTATCAGGGTTTGGGGCCAACGTCCTGACTTTC.

V usage is TRBV11-3 and J usage is TRBJ2-1, with TRBD2 matching 9 bases. Germline CDR1 reads SGHNT; CDR2 reads YENEEA. This CDR3 is 17 amino acids long. Germline trimming cut 6 bases from V and 7 bases from J; bases unmatched to any gene: 16. In nucleotides, the CDR3 is TGTGCCAGCAGTCCCTTGGGCGGGAGGGCCCTGATAAATGAGCAGTTCTTC. Translation: CASSPLGGRALINEQFF.

This rearrangement joins TRBV4-1 to TRBJ1-1; possibly TRBD1 for D (6 bases). Trimming left V 2 bases short and J 7 bases short, with 14 bases between. CDR1 MGHRA and CDR2 YSYEKL come from the germline V gene. The CDR3 contains 14 residues. The CDR3 spells CASSQFGGRGEAFF. CDR3 coding DNA: TGCGCCAGCAGCCAATTCGGGGGCAGGGGTGAAGCTTTCTTT.

This clonotype was seen many times. The chain is built from TRBV3-1 and TRBJ2-3; 8 nucleotides match TRBD2. Germline assignment: CDR1 LGHDT and CDR2 YNNKEL (reference sequence). CDR3 length: 16 residues. J lost 0 bases, V lost 4 bases, and 6 bases had no gene match. The CDR3 reads CASSPTGLASTDTQYF. The CDR3 DNA follows: TGTGCCAGCAGCCCCACCGGACTAGCCAGCACAGATACGCAGTATTTT.

This clonotype was seen at least ten times. The V call is TRBV9, the J call TRBJ1-6, with 7 bases that match TRBD1. Germline CDR1 is SGDLS and CDR2 is YYNGEE. The CDR3 consists of 14 residues. The trim removed 7 bases at V and 4 bases at J, leaving 5 bases unmatched. Here the CDR3 reads CASGPGGYNSPLHF. CDR3 sequence (DNA): TGTGCCAGCGGACCAGGGGGTTATAATTCACCCCTCCACTTT.

The sample holds many counts of this clonotype. The rearrangement uses TRBV11-2 and TRBJ2-1; 7 positions match TRBD2. V lost 1 base and J lost 7; bases outside the gene matches: 16. Germline loops: CDR1 SGHAT, CDR2 FQNNGV. The CDR3 totals 18 residues. Here the CDR3 DNA reads TGTGCCAGCAGCTTAGCCCCCAGCGGACTAGTCTCCTCTAATGAGCAGTTCTTC. It translates to CASSLAPSGLVSSNEQFF.

The table lists this clonotype with a few counts. This rearrangement joins TRBV7-9 to TRBJ2-1, with 11 bases matching TRBD1. After removal of 5 bases from V and 5 bases from J, the junction contained 5 bases not matched to a gene. The CDR3 runs 15 residues. Germline V gene sequence: CDR1 SEHNR, CDR2 FQNEAQ (reference sequence). The CDR3 coding sequence is TGTGCCAGCAGCCATGGACAGGGGGCTGACAATGAGCAGTTCTTC. As protein: CASSHGQGADNEQFF.

This clonotype appeared many times. The CDR3 reads CASSSVRTGGVGYTF. The CDR3 coding sequence is TGTGCCAGCAGCTCTGTTAGGACAGGGGGCGTTGGCTACACCTTC. This chain uses TRBV7-2 with TRBJ1-2; TRBD1 matches at 11 bases. Trimming cost V 4 bases and J 7 bases; bases outside gene matches: 8. CDR1 SGHTA and CDR2 FQGNSA come from the germline V gene. The CDR3 covers 15 residues.

This clonotype was detected many times. The chain couples TRBV24-1 to TRBJ2-5; D remains unclear. This CDR3 has 14 residues. The V gene lost 0 bases and the J gene lost 2 bases, with 6 bases spanning the gap. CDR1 is KGHDR and CDR2 is SFDVKD in the germline V gene. The CDR3 protein is CATSDLGRQETQYF. CDR3 sequence (DNA): TGTGCCACCAGTGATTTGGGCAGGCAAGAGACCCAGTACTTC.

This clonotype was seen at least ten times. The rearrangement links TRBV15 to TRBJ2-1; 9 bases are a match to TRBD2. Trimming took 4 bases from V and 5 from J; bases not matched to a gene: 9. Per the germline V gene, CDR1 is LNHNV and CDR2 is YYDKDF (reference sequence). This CDR3 has 16 residues. Written as DNA, the CDR3 is TGTGCCACCAGCATCGAGCGCGGACTAGCGAACAATGAGCAGTTCTTC. The encoded protein is CATSIERGLANNEQFF.

At least ten counts were recorded for this clonotype. V gene TRBV28 combines with J gene TRBJ1-4, with 11 nucleotides matching TRBD1. Germline CDR1 MDHEN, CDR2 SYDVKM. Losses at the gene ends were 4 bases for V and 7 bases for J; bases not matched to a gene: 5. The CDR3 extends over 15 amino acids. The CDR3 DNA is TGTGCCAGCAGTTCCCCCGGGACAGGGGGTGAAAAACTGTTTTTT. Its protein is CASSSPGTGGEKLFF.

This clonotype occurred many times. The rearrangement links TRBV20-1 to TRBJ2-1; TRBD2 matches at 11 bases. The CDR3 totals 17 residues. Germline V gene data show CDR1 as DFQATT and CDR2 as SNEGSKA (reference sequence). Losses at the gene ends were 0 bases for V and 2 bases for J; bases not matched to a gene: 6. CDR3 nucleotide sequence: TGCAGTGCTAGAGACGCCCAGACTAGCGGGACCTACAATGAGCAGTTCTTC. Translation gives CSARDAQTSGTYNEQFF.

The genes are TRBV7-2 and TRBJ2-1, with no clear D. Between the trimmed V and J ends, which lost 1 base and 4 bases, there was a span of 11 bases. Per germline, CDR1 SGHTA and CDR2 FQGNSA. This CDR3 is 15 amino acids long. DNA of the CDR3: TGTGCCAGCAGCTTAGGAGTGAGTCTTTACAATGAGCAGTTCTTC. This codes for CASSLGVSLYNEQFF.

At least ten counts were recorded for this clonotype. V and J are TRBV6-1 and TRBJ2-5; 7 bases match TRBD2. Germline CDR1 reads MNHNS; CDR2 reads SASEGT. The CDR3 loop spans 16 amino acids. The V and J ends lost 7 bases and 5 bases, in that order; junction bases with no gene match: 16. CDR3 residues: CASTPIRGSTEETQYF. The CDR3 region has the DNA TGTGCCAGCACCCCTATACGCGGGAGCACTGAGGAGACCCAGTACTTC.

This clonotype came up many times. V is TRBV6-2 or TRBV6-3 and J is TRBJ2-2; 7 bases line up with TRBD2. There are 15 residues in the CDR3. The V gene end was trimmed by 4 bases and the J gene end by 2 bases; junction bases not matched to a gene: 4. The germline V gene encodes CDR1 MNHEY and CDR2 SVGEGT. In DNA form, the CDR3 reads TGTGCCAGCAGTTTCCGGGAGGTAAACACCGGGGAGCTGTTTTTT. It translates to CASSFREVNTGELFF.

This clonotype was counted many times. The chain is built from TRBV18 and TRBJ2-3, with 7 bases matching TRBD2. The ends lost 2 bases at V and 0 bases at J; junction bases unmatched: 5. CDR3 length: 16 residues. Germline CDR1 and CDR2: KGHSH and LQKENI. The DNA for the CDR3 is TGTGCCAGCTCACCAGTTCCGGGAGGCAGCACAGATACGCAGTATTTT. Amino acid sequence: CASSPVPGGSTDTQYF.

The rearrangement uses TRBV2 and TRBJ2-7, with 10 nucleotides matching TRBD1. Trimming took 5 bases from V and 1 from J; bases not matched to a gene: 14. The CDR3 sequence is 18 residues long. Germline V gene lookup returns CDR1 SNHLY and CDR2 FYNNEI. This chain's CDR3 is CASSLSTPGQGWSYEQYF. DNA for the CDR3: TGTGCCAGCAGTCTTTCCACTCCGGGACAGGGGTGGTCCTACGAGCAGTACTTC.

This clonotype was detected many times. The chain couples TRBV6-9 to TRBJ2-2; D not resolved. The CDR3 has 15 amino acids. Trimming removed 3 bases at V and 0 bases at J, with 8 bases between. From germline, CDR1 is MNHGY and CDR2 SVAAGI. This CDR3 reads CASSYAVANTGELFF. In DNA form, the CDR3 reads TGTGCCAGCAGTTACGCAGTGGCGAACACCGGGGAGCTGTTTTTT.